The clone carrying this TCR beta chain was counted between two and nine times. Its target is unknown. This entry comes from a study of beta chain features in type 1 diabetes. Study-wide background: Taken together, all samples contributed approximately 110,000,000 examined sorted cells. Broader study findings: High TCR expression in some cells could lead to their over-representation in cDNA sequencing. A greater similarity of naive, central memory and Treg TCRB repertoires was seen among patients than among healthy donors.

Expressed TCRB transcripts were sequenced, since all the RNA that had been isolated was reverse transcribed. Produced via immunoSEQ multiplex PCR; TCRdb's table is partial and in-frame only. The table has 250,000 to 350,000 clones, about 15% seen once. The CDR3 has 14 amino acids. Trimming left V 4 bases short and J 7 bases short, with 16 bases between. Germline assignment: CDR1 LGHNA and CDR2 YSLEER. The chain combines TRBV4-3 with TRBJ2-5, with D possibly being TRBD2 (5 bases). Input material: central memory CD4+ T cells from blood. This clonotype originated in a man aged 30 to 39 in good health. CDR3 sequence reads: CASSPSDSFGTQYF. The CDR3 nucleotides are TGCGCCAGCAGCCCCTCGGACTCGTTTGGGACCCAGTACTTC.